This T cell receptor beta chain was obtained from a study of T cell repertoires in cytomegalovirus infection. Trimming removed 5 bases at V and 1 base at J, with 13 bases between. This CDR3 contains 15 residues. Germline V gene data show CDR1 as SGHKS and CDR2 as YYEKEE (reference sequence). This clonotype was seen many times. Its antigen is not known. TCRdb reanalysed the reads using MiXCR and keeps one entry per CDR3 protein. The table includes approximately 270,000 distinct CDR3 sequences, about 20% detected once. This chain uses TRBV5-5 with TRBJ2-1, with D uncertain. Specimen: cultured PBMCs, collected from culture after CMV antigen stimulation. The TCR comes from a human donor in good health (CMV status not recorded). Some clones in this sample may be carry-over from other donors' samples. CDR3 in DNA: TGTGCCAGCAGTTTAGACACAGTTTCCTACAATGAGCAGTTCTTC. Amino acid sequence: CASSLDTVSYNEQFF.